This TCR beta chain was recovered during a study of OX40 agonist ivuxolimab in advanced cancers. Across the whole study: The patients got ivuxolimab, which is an agonistic anti-OX40 (CD134) antibody. Participants averaged about 60 years of age (range about 23 to 79) and were around 80% male. Points from the study as a whole: CD8+ T cells (on average) carried more expanded clones than CD4+ T cells.

Germline V gene sequence: CDR1 MNHEY, CDR2 SMNVEV (reference sequence). The J segment lost 4 bases and the V segment lost 5 bases, leaving 4 bases of the junction unmatched. The CDR3 sequence is 15 residues long. Only in-frame clones appear in the TCRdb table, and some are missing; sequencing was by immunoSEQ multiplex PCR. This sample has some 72,000 clones, with 85% to 95% found just once. The cohort excluded patients with autoimmune disease history or systemic immunosuppression. This clone was seen only a few times. Its antigen is undetermined. The sample was CD4+ or CD8+ T cells sorted from blood, taken in a trial of the OX40 agonist ivuxolimab. The sequence was obtained from an adult with an advanced solid tumor such as melanoma, head and neck, liver or kidney cancer. The rearrangement links TRBV27 to TRBJ2-7; 14 nucleotides align to TRBD2. This CDR3 reads CASSRTSGGRYEQYF. Written as DNA, the CDR3 is TGTGCCAGCAGTCGGACTAGCGGGGGGCGTTACGAGCAGTACTTC.